This T cell receptor (beta chain) was captured in a study of blood T cell repertoires in COVID-19. About the study: Samples of COVID-19 (acute and convalescent) were obtained from the United States, Italy and Spain. From T cells, B-cell-depleted T cells, or PBMCs came the material, which was cDNA or gDNA.

In the study's own analysis: Estimation of nucleated cell counts relied on the amplification of reference gene primers. Some clones are missing from TCRdb's copy, which holds only in-frame ones; the method was immunoSEQ multiplex PCR. Clone size and V and J calls were adopted from that table, with D and trimming inferred from the DNA. The sample holds about 140,000 clones; about 86% are singletons and the top ten take roughly 8.7%. CDR1 and CDR2 from the germline V gene are SGHNT and YYREEE (reference sequence). The CDR3 is 14 residues long. With 0 bases removed from V and 7 bases from J, the gap between germline ends came to 14 bases.

The TCR comes from a woman in her sixties with acute or convalescent COVID-19. Sequencing was carried out using peripheral blood. The chain uses TRBV5-4 and TRBJ2-7; D is ambiguous. This chain's CDR3 is CASSLGPEVHEQYF. DNA for the CDR3: TGTGCCAGCAGCTTGGGCCCAGAGGTTCATGAGCAGTACTTC.